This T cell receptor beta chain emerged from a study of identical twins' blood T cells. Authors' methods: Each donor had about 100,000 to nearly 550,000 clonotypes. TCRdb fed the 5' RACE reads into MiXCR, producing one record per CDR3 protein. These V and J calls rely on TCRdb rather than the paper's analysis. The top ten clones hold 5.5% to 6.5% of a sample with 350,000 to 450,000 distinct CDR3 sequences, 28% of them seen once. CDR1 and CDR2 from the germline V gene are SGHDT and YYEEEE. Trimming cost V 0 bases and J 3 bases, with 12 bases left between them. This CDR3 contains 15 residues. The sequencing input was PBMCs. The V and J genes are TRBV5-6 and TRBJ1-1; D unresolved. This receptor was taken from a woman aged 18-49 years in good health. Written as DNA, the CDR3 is TGTGCCAGCAGCTTGGCTGGCAGGACTCACACTGAAGCTTTCTTT. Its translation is CASSLAGRTHTEAFF.